The rows below give T cell receptor beta chains drawn from one sample of a study of blood T cell repertoires in COVID-19. The data were produced by immunoSEQ multiplex PCR, yet TCRdb's version contains in-frame clones alone and is incomplete. The table lists more than 300,000 clones, 85% to 90% of them singletons. The sequencing input was peripheral blood. The receptors come from a woman in her fifties or sixties with COVID-19, enrolled during active disease. Each CDR3 is given with its conserved first and last residue. The order of the fields is D gene, J gene, CDR3 length, V gene, clone size, CDR3 DNA, CDR3 protein. The D gene is left open where the match is weak. Where a row states a size, it is once, few, many or the class of an expanded clone; other rows omit it.

TRBD1 | TRBJ1-1 | 18 | TRBV7-8 | - | TGTGCCAGCAGCTTAGTACGGGCAGGGGGATCTTTTTACACTGAAGCTTTCTTT | CASSLVRAGGSFYTEAFF
TRBD2 | TRBJ2-7 | 14 | TRBV5-1 | - | TGCGCCAGCGGTACAGCGGGACCCACCTACGAGCAGTACTTC | CASGTAGPTYEQYF
- | TRBJ1-1 | 11 | TRBV11-3 | - | TGTGCCAGCAGCTTACAAGAGGGAGCTTTCTTT | CASSLQEGAFF
- | TRBJ1-6 | 16 | TRBV2 | - | TGTGCCAGCTCAATCATGGGGGGGGCCAGTAATTCACCCCTCCACTTT | CASSIMGGASNSPLHF
TRBD2 | TRBJ2-2 | 16 | TRBV27 | - | TGTGCCAGCAGTTTGTGGACTAGCGGTTACACCGGGGAGCTGTTTTTT | CASSLWTSGYTGELFF
TRBD2 | TRBJ2-7 | 19 | TRBV11-3 | - | TGTGCCAGCAGCTTGAGGGGTGGGACTAGCGGGAGGATCGCGAACGAGCAGTACTTC | CASSLRGGTSGRIANEQYF
TRBD2 | TRBJ2-1 | 15 | TRBV5-1 | - | TGCGCCAGCAGCTTGGACCCTAGCGGGAGAAATGAGCAGTTCTTC | CASSLDPSGRNEQFF
TRBD2 | TRBJ2-1 | 11 | TRBV2 | - | TGTGCCAGCAGTGCTAGCGGTGAGCAGTTCTTC | CASSASGEQFF
TRBD1 | TRBJ1-2 | 15 | TRBV6-5 | - | TGTGCCAGCATGCCACAGGGACAGGGGGTAATTGGCTACACCTTC | CASMPQGQGVIGYTF
TRBD1 | TRBJ1-5 | 14 | TRBV20-1 | - | TGCAGTGCTAGTCGGGACAGGTTCAATCAGCCCCAGCATTTT | CSASRDRFNQPQHF
TRBD2 | TRBJ2-7 | 15 | TRBV7-2 | - | TGTGCCAGCAGCTCACTAGCGGCCGGGGGGTACGAGCAGTACTTC | CASSSLAAGGYEQYF
- | TRBJ1-1 | 15 | TRBV19 | - | TGTGCCAGTAGTTTCCAGACTCTTGGGAACACTGAAGCTTTCTTT | CASSFQTLGNTEAFF
- | TRBJ2-1 | 14 | TRBV30 | - | TGTGCCTGGAGGGACACCACAAACTACAATGAGCAGTTCTTC | CAWRDTTNYNEQFF
- | TRBJ2-1 | 14 | TRBV7-9 | - | TGTGCCAGCAGTGTTAGCGGAGCCTACAATGAGCAGTTCTTC | CASSVSGAYNEQFF
- | TRBJ1-5 | 14 | TRBV6-4 | - | TGTGCCAGCAGGGAGTTCCCTAGCAATCAGCCCCAGCATTTT | CASREFPSNQPQHF
- | TRBJ2-2 | 15 | TRBV7-3 | - | TGTGCCAGCAGCTTACTGGGACAAAACACCGGGGAGCTGTTTTTT | CASSLLGQNTGELFF
TRBD1 | TRBJ1-4 | 14 | TRBV18 | - | TGTGCCAGCTCAGGAGGGGGCGCCGGGGAAAAACTGTTTTTT | CASSGGGAGEKLFF
TRBD1 | TRBJ2-2 | 16 | TRBV29-1 | - | TGCAGCGTTGCCGTCGTGTGGGACAGTTACACCGGGGAGCTGTTTTTT | CSVAVVWDSYTGELFF
- | TRBJ1-1 | 13 | TRBV6-5 | - | TGTGCCAGCAGTTTAGGGGTGGCCACTGAAGCTTTCTTT | CASSLGVATEAFF
TRBD1 | TRBJ2-2 | 15 | TRBV5-1 | once | TGCGCCAGCAGCTTGGCCGGGACAGAAACCGGGGAGCTGTTTTTT | CASSLAGTETGELFF
TRBD2 | TRBJ2-7 | 13 | TRBV7-3 | - | TGTGCCAGCAGCTTCGGCGGGAGTTACGAGCAGTACTTC | CASSFGGSYEQYF
TRBD2 | TRBJ2-3 | 13 | TRBV19 | few | TGTGCCAGTAGTGCCACTAGCGCAGATACGCAGTATTTT | CASSATSADTQYF
- | TRBJ1-5 | 13 | TRBV30 | - | TGTGCCTGGAAAGGTCAGGCCAATCAGCCCCAGCATTTT | CAWKGQANQPQHF
TRBD1 | TRBJ2-7 | 16 | TRBV19 | - | TGTGCCAGTAGCCCCCTCGGGACAGGGACCTCCTACGAGCAGTACTTC | CASSPLGTGTSYEQYF
TRBD1 | TRBJ1-1 | 16 | TRBV5-1 | - | TGCGCCAGCAGCCCTTATTCCGGGACAGTGAACACTGAAGCTTTCTTT | CASSPYSGTVNTEAFF
TRBD1 | TRBJ1-1 | 14 | TRBV19 | - | TGTGCCAGTTGGACAGGGGATTTTGGCACTGAAGCTTTCTTT | CASWTGDFGTEAFF
TRBD1 | TRBJ1-1 | 21 | TRBV27 | - | TGTGCCAGCAGTTTATCATTCACAACTACGGCCAGGGGGTGGGTCCAGGTTGAAGCTTTCTTT | CASSLSFTTTARGWVQVEAFF
TRBD1 | TRBJ1-5 | 14 | TRBV7-9 | - | TGTGCCAGCAGCACCGGACAGGGGAATCAGCCCCAGCATTTT | CASSTGQGNQPQHF
TRBD2 | TRBJ2-1 | 16 | TRBV3-1/TRBV3-2 | once | TGTGCCAGCAGCCCCAGAGCCCTAGCGGGAGCCGGTGAGCAGTTCTTC | CASSPRALAGAGEQFF
- | TRBJ1-1 | 14 | TRBV30 | - | TGTGCCTGGAGTGGTAGTACCCGCAGGGGACAAGCTTTCTTT | CAWSGSTRRGQAFF
TRBD2 | TRBJ2-1 | 15 | TRBV18 | - | TGTGCCAGCTCACCAAGGACTAGCGGACTCAATGAGCAGTTCTTC | CASSPRTSGLNEQFF
TRBD1 | TRBJ1-1 | 14 | TRBV27 | - | TGTGCCAGCAGTAGGGGACAGGGAGACACTGAAGCTTTCTTT | CASSRGQGDTEAFF
- | TRBJ1-2 | 14 | TRBV19 | - | TGTGCCAGTAGTCAAGCAGGGGTCGCCTATGGCTACACCTTC | CASSQAGVAYGYTF
TRBD1 | TRBJ2-1 | 15 | TRBV18 | once | TGTGCCAGCTCACGCCGGGACAGGGGCCACAATGAGCAGTTCTTC | CASSRRDRGHNEQFF
TRBD2 | TRBJ2-3 | 18 | TRBV3-1/TRBV3-2 | - | TGTGCCAGCAGCTCCCGGACTAGCGGGGTAGATAGCACAGATACGCAGTATTTT | CASSSRTSGVDSTDTQYF
- | TRBJ1-4 | 14 | TRBV19 | - | TGTGCCAGTAGTATGCAGGGGAGTAATGAAAAACTGTTTTTT | CASSMQGSNEKLFF